This T cell receptor (beta chain) derives from a study of T cells after yellow fever vaccination. Worth noting for this clonotype: No antigen is known for it.

Trimming removed 3 bases at V and 5 bases at J, with 7 bases between. Germline lookup yields CDR1 SNHLY and CDR2 FYNNEI. The CDR3 covers 12 residues. Points from the study as a whole: Only a small proportion of the clonotypes turned up in both the CD4 and the CD8 compartments, likely arising from convergent recombination. Contamination of FACS-sorted repertoires by abundant clonotypes from the bulk population could occur.

Conversion of TCR transcripts into cDNA relied on 5'RACE template switching, which added a universal primer site and UMIs. TCRdb analysed the 5' RACE reads with MiXCR anew, one entry per CDR3 protein. The sample records some 300,000 distinct CDR3 sequences, around 3.6% being singletons. This chain joins TRBV2 and TRBJ2-5; D not certain. The source was PBMCs, collected on the day of the yellow fever booster vaccination. This sequence originates from a man younger than 30 who received the YFV17D yellow fever vaccine. CDR3 DNA sequence: TGTGCCAGCAGTGAGCTGGGGGAGACCCAGTACTTC. Protein sequence: CASSELGETQYF.